The present TCR delta chain was sequenced within a study of Vδ1+ human thymocytes. A note on this clone: The antigen is undetermined.

Thymocytes were sorted as CD3+ TCRVdelta1+ TCRVdelta2- after alphabeta T cell depletion. RNA was extracted from the cells and then reverse transcribed. Multiplex PCR used pooled V-gene forward primers and a constant-region reverse primer to amplify CDR3s. TCRdb repeated clone calling on the multiplex PCR reads with CATT. The sample shows 22,000 or so delta-chain clones, about 8% of them seen only once. Study conclusions and caveats: Bulk data may be misread because of unexpected Vdelta2 sequences. Highly polyclonal TRG and TRD repertoires with Gaussian CDR3 length distributions appeared in thymus.

V lost 5 bases and J lost 4; bases outside the gene matches: 27. The CDR3 covers 20 residues. Per the germline V gene, CDR1 is NSMFDY and CDR2 is ISSIKDK. The chain carries TRAV29/DV5 and TRDJ1, with TRDD3 matching over 9 bases. The receptor was derived from a child younger than two who had congenital heart surgery. The sample comprised Vdelta1+ gamma-delta thymocytes from the thymus. Subset reported: FACS-sorted CD3+ TCRalphabeta- TCRVdelta1+ TCRVdelta2- thymocytes. CDR3 DNA sequence: TGTGCAGCCTCCAGAGGCCTTCCTCACGTTACTGGGGGACCGTTCGATAAACTCATCTTT. Protein product: CAASRGLPHVTGGPFDKLIF.